A single T cell receptor beta chain is shown here with its context. Its antigen is undetermined. This sample is part of a study of CD8 T cells in ankylosing spondylitis. General study results and limits: Seemingly distinctive of ankylosing spondylitis blood was a TCR beta motif formed by eight highly homologous variants.

Per germline, CDR1 SGHRS and CDR2 YFSETQ. Trimming shortened V by 0 bases and J by 7 bases, and 10 bases separated the two germline ends. CDR3 length: 14 residues. TCRdb used MiXCR to reprocess the 5' RACE reads, holding one entry per CDR3 protein. The sample consists of roughly 670,000 distinct CDR3 sequences, 15% to 20% of them appearing once. The V and J genes are TRBV5-1 and TRBJ2-2, with D perhaps given as TRBD1 or TRBD2 (5 bases each). The sample consisted of blood, either unsorted or a sorted T cell fraction (not recorded which). The source is a male donor with ankylosing spondylitis. The CDR3, as DNA: TGCGCCAGCAGCTTGGGATGGGGGATCGGGGAGCTGTTTTTT. Protein product: CASSLGWGIGELFF. Looking up the rest from reference TRBV5-1 and TRBJ2-2 gives the full variable domain: KAGVTQTPRYLIKTRGQQVTLSCSPISGHRSVSWYQQTPGQGLQFLFEYFSETQRNKGNFPGRFSGRQFSNSRSEMNVSTLELGDSALYLCASSLGWGIGELFFGEGSRLTVL.